This T cell receptor (beta chain) was documented in a study of OX40 agonist ivuxolimab in advanced cancers. Study background: Patients with prior anti-PD-1, anti-PD-L1 or anti-CTLA-4 therapy were eligible; less than 50% had some. Regarding the study as a whole: CD8+ T cells were the subset that, on average, had more expanded clones than CD4+.

Germline CDR1 and CDR2: GTSNPN and SVGIG (reference sequence). This CDR3 has 13 amino acids. Trimming took 3 bases from V and 2 from J; bases not matched to a gene: 3. Comment on this clone: What it binds is not known. Other DNA sequences in the same sample also yield this CDR3.

Here immunoSEQ multiplex PCR was the method, and the copy in TCRdb shows in-frame clones only, minus some. The sample yields 40,000 or so clones, less than 90% seen once. The sample consisted of CD4+ or CD8+ T cells sorted from blood, taken in a trial of the OX40 agonist ivuxolimab. The source is an adult with an advanced solid tumor such as melanoma, head and neck, liver or kidney cancer. The chain recombines TRBV30 with TRBJ1-1; 7 bases fit TRBD1. The CDR3 bases are TGTGCCTGGAGAGGACAGGTTAACACTGAAGCTTTCTTT. It encodes CAWRGQVNTEAFF.